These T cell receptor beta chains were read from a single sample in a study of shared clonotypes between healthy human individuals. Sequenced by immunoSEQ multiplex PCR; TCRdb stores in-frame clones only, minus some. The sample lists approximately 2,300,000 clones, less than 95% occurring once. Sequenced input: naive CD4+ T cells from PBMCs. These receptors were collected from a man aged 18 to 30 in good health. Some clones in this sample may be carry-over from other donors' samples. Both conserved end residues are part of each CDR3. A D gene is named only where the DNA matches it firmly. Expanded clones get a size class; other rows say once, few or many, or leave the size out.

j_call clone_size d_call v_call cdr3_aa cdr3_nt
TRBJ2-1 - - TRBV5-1 CASSLGDREQFF TGCGCCAGCAGCCTAGGAGACAGAGAACAGTTCTTC
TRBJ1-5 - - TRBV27 CASSSYSNQPQHF TGTGCCAGCAGTTCCTACAGCAATCAGCCCCAGCATTTT
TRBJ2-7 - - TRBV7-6 CASSPGRYEQYF TGTGCCAGCAGCCCAGGGCGCTACGAGCAGTACTTC
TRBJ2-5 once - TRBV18 CASSTDQETQYF TGTGCCAGCTCAACGGACCAAGAGACCCAGTACTTC
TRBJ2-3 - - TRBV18 CASSPLAGTSTDTQYF TGTGCCAGCTCACCACTGGCGGGAACTAGCACAGATACGCAGTATTTT
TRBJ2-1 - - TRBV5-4 CASSPGTVVDEQFF TGTGCCAGCAGCCCGGGCACAGTTGTCGATGAGCAGTTCTTC
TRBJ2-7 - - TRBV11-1 CASSLGVRYEQYF TGTGCCAGCAGCTTAGGGGTAAGATACGAGCAGTACTTC
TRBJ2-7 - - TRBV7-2 CASSLAPGEQYF TGTGCCAGCAGCTTAGCTCCTGGCGAGCAGTACTTC
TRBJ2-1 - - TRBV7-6 CASSLEVLGSSYNEQFF TGTGCCAGCAGCTTAGAGGTGCTCGGTAGCTCCTACAATGAGCAGTTCTTC
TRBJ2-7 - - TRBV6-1 CASSESADSYEQYF TGTGCCAGCAGTGAATCGGCGGACTCCTACGAGCAGTACTTC
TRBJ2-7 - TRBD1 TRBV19 CASSMGGQGARSYEQYF TGTGCCAGTAGTATGGGGGGCCAGGGGGCGCGATCCTACGAGCAGTACTTC
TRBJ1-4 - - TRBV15 CATSRQGRTEKLFF TGTGCCACCAGCAGACAGGGACGGACTGAAAAACTGTTTTTT
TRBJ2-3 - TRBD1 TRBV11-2 CASSRQGTDTQYF TGTGCCAGCAGCAGACAGGGAACAGATACGCAGTATTTT
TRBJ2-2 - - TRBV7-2 CASSPRNTGELFF TGTGCCAGCAGCCCTCGAAACACCGGGGAGCTGTTTTTT
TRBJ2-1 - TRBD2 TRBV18 CASSPLRGGEQFF TGTGCCAGCTCACCACTTCGGGGAGGGGAGCAGTTCTTC
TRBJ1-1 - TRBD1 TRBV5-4 CASRPPPGQGPMNTEAFF TGTGCCAGCAGGCCGCCTCCGGGACAGGGGCCCATGAACACTGAAGCTTTCTTT
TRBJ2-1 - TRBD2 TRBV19 CASSKSPSGASSYNEQFF TGTGCCAGTAGTAAATCTCCTAGCGGGGCTAGCTCCTACAATGAGCAGTTCTTC
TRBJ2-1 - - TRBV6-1 CASSGLQGQAYNEQFF TGTGCCAGCAGTGGCTTGCAGGGGCAGGCCTACAATGAGCAGTTCTTC
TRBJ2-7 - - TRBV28 CASSRTGTLFYEQYF TGTGCCAGCAGTCGTACCGGGACATTATTCTACGAGCAGTACTTC
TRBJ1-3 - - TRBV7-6 CASSLGPGSGNTIYF TGTGCCAGCAGCTTAGGTCCGGGCTCTGGAAACACCATATATTTT
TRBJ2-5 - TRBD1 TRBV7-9 CASSPGQGMQETQYF TGTGCCAGCAGCCCCGGACAGGGGATGCAAGAGACCCAGTACTTC
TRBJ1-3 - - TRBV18 CASSPRTPTQGPKGNTIYF TGTGCCAGCTCACCCCGAACCCCGACCCAAGGACCGAAGGGAAACACCATATATTTT
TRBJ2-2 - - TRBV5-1 CASSLEPVNTGELFF TGCGCCAGCAGCTTGGAGCCAGTGAACACCGGGGAGCTGTTTTTT
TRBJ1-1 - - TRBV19 CASSIDGRRGAEAFF TGTGCCAGTAGTATAGATGGCAGGCGTGGGGCTGAAGCTTTCTTT
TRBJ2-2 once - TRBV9 CASSVDAANTGELFF TGTGCCAGCAGCGTAGATGCGGCGAACACCGGGGAGCTGTTTTTT
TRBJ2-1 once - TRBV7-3 CASSTARRTNYNEQFF TGTGCCAGCAGCACCGCCCGTAGGACTAACTACAATGAGCAGTTCTTC
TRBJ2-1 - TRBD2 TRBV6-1 CASSNQRELEQFF TGTGCCAGCAGCAATCAGCGGGAGCTGGAGCAGTTCTTC
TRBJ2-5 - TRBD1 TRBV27 CASSFRTGKGETQYF TGTGCCAGCAGTTTTCGGACAGGGAAGGGGGAGACCCAGTACTTC
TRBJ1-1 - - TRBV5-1 CASSLVFSRDTEAFF TGCGCCAGCAGCTTGGTATTTTCTCGAGACACTGAAGCTTTCTTT
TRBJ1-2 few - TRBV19 CASSGVYGYTF TGTGCCAGTAGTGGCGTCTATGGCTACACCTTC
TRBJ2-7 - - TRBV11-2 CASSAITSLEQYF TGTGCCAGCAGCGCGATTACTAGCCTCGAGCAGTACTTC
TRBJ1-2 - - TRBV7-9 CASSLGEGLDYGYTF TGTGCCAGCAGCTTAGGGGAGGGGCTGGACTATGGCTACACCTTC
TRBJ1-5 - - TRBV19 CASTLRSSNQPQHF TGTGCCAGTACCCTAAGGAGTAGCAATCAGCCCCAGCATTTT
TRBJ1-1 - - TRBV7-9 CASSPPRGANTEAFF TGTGCCAGCAGCCCCCCGCGGGGGGCGAACACTGAAGCTTTCTTT
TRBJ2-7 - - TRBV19 CASSTGLPYEQYF TGTGCCAGTAGTACCGGACTTCCCTACGAGCAGTACTTC
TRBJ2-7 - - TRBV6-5 CASRGDWGGEQYF TGTGCCAGCAGAGGCGATTGGGGCGGGGAGCAGTACTTC
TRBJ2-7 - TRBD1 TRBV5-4 CASSLIAGGDEQYF TGTGCCAGCAGCTTGATCGCAGGGGGCGACGAGCAGTACTTC
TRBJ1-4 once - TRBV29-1 CSVEAGVGEKLFF TGCAGCGTTGAGGCCGGGGTGGGTGAAAAACTGTTTTTT
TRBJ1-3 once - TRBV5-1 CASSLMSDSGNTIYF TGCGCCAGCAGCTTGATGTCAGACTCTGGAAACACCATATATTTT
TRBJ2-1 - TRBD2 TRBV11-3 CASSLGLAESGEQFF TGTGCCAGCAGCTTAGGACTAGCGGAGTCGGGTGAGCAGTTCTTC
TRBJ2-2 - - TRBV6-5 CASSYEGGTNTGELFF TGTGCCAGCAGTTACGAGGGGGGTACGAACACCGGGGAGCTGTTTTTT
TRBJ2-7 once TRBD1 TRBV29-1 CSVAQGAGSYEQYF TGCAGCGTTGCACAGGGGGCCGGCTCCTACGAGCAGTACTTC
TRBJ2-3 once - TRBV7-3 CASSSVGTDTQYF TGTGCCAGCAGCTCCGTGGGCACAGATACGCAGTATTTT
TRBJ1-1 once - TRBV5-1 CASSEQGLHMNTEAFF TGCGCCAGCTCCGAACAGGGACTCCATATGAACACTGAAGCTTTCTTT
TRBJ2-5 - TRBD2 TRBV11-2 CASRSSGSQTQYF TGTGCCAGCAGATCCAGCGGGAGCCAGACCCAGTACTTC
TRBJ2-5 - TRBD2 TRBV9 CASSPRDGSGAQYF TGTGCCAGCAGCCCCCGAGACGGTAGCGGGGCCCAGTACTTC
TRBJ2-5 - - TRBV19 CASSTTDSQETQYF TGTGCCAGTAGTACGACGGACAGCCAAGAGACCCAGTACTTC
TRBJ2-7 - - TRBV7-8 CASSLGQQRYEQYF TGTGCCAGCAGCTTAGGGCAGCAACGGTACGAGCAGTACTTC
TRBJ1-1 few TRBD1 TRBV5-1 CASSSDRANTEAFF TGCGCCAGCAGCTCGGACAGGGCGAACACTGAAGCTTTCTTT
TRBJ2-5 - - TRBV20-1 CSARLRETQYF TGCAGTGCTAGACTTCGCGAGACCCAGTACTTC
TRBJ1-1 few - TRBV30 CAWSPLGSEAFF TGTGCCTGGAGTCCCTTGGGATCTGAAGCTTTCTTT
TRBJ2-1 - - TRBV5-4 CASSTLGDYNEQFF TGTGCCAGCAGCACCTTGGGGGACTACAATGAGCAGTTCTTC
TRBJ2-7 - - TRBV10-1 CAKPVSTAGDFYEQYF TGCGCCAAACCTGTAAGTACGGCCGGGGATTTCTACGAGCAGTACTTC
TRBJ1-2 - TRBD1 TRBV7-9 CASSKTGTANYGYTF TGTGCCAGCAGCAAGACAGGGACAGCTAACTATGGCTACACCTTC
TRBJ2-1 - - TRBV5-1 CASSLKGGPYNEQFF TGCGCCAGCAGCTTGAAGGGGGGACCCTACAATGAGCAGTTCTTC
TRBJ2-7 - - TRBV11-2 CASSLVVHTSYEQYF TGTGCCAGCAGCTTAGTTGTCCACACCTCCTACGAGCAGTACTTC
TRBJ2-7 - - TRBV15 CATSRERGEQYF TGTGCCACCAGCAGGGAAAGAGGCGAGCAGTACTTC
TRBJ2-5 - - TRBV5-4 CASSLPGASQETQYF TGTGCCAGCAGCTTGCCGGGGGCATCGCAAGAGACCCAGTACTTC
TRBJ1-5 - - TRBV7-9 CASSSQEFQPQHF TGTGCCAGCAGCTCACAAGAATTTCAGCCCCAGCATTTT